Listed here are 3 T cell receptor beta chains from one sample, sequenced in a study of shared clonotypes between healthy human individuals. The assay was immunoSEQ multiplex PCR, and TCRdb's table has in-frame clones only and misses some. Of around 1.9 million clones in the sample, just over 90% were seen once. CD45RO-negative, CCR7-positively selected cells formed the naive CD8 fraction, excluding terminally differentiated effector memory CD45RA+ cells. The specimen sequenced was naive CD8+ T cells from PBMCs. These receptors came from a man younger than 30 in good health. Some clones in this sample may be carry-over from other donors' samples.

With respect to this clone: Other DNA sequences in the sample encode the same CDR3. The chain couples TRBV28 to TRBJ1-1; 7 nucleotides align to TRBD1. This CDR3 has 13 amino acids. Germline V gives CDR1 MDHEN, CDR2 SYDVKM. V shed 3 bases, J shed 5 bases, and the junction held 3 bases outside the gene matches. Written as DNA, the CDR3 is TGTGCCAGCAGTTTTTCAGGGGGGACTGAAGCTTTCTTT. It specifies CASSFSGGTEAFF.

The V call is TRBV27, the J call TRBJ2-7; TRBD2 is a possible D gene (5 bases). Germline CDR1 is MNHEY and CDR2 is SMNVEV (reference sequence). The CDR3 is made up of 17 amino acids. Trimming took 4 bases from V and 0 from J, leaving 19 bases between them. For the CDR3, the DNA is TGTGCCAGCAGTTCCCTAGGGAGTGGCGCTAGCTCCTACGAGCAGTACTTC. Its translation is CASSSLGSGASSYEQYF.

This clone was counted a single time. V gene TRBV27 combines with J gene TRBJ2-2; TRBD1 matches 12 bases. This CDR3 is built from 16 residues. Germline CDR1 reads MNHEY; CDR2 reads SMNVEV (reference sequence). The J segment lost 6 bases and the V segment lost 5 bases, leaving 7 bases of the junction unmatched. The CDR3 spells CASSVGQGAGAGELFF. CDR3 coding DNA: TGTGCCAGCAGTGTGGGACAGGGGGCTGGCGCCGGGGAGCTGTTTTTT.